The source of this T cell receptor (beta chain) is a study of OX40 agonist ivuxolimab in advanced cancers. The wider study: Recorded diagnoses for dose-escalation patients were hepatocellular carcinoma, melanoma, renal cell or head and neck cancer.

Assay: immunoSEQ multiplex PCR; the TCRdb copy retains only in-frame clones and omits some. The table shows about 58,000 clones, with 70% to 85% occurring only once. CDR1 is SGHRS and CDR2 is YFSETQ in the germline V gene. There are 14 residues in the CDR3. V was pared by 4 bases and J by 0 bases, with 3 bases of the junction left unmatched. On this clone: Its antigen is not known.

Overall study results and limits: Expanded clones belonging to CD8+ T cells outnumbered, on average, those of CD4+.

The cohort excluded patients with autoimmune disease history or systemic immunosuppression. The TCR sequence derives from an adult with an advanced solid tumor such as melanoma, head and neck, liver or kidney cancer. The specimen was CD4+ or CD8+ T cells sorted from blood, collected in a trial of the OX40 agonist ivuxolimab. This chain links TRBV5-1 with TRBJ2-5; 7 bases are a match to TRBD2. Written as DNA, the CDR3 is TGCGCCAGCAGCGCCGGGACTAACCAAGAGACCCAGTACTTC. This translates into CASSAGTNQETQYF.